The source of this T cell receptor (beta chain) is a study of identical twins. This clonotype was seen a handful of times. The target antigen is unknown. TCRdb used MiXCR to reprocess the 5' RACE reads, holding one entry per CDR3 protein. The data contain around 1.7 million distinct CDR3 sequences, less than 40% of them singletons. The germline CDR1 and CDR2 sequences are MNHNY and SVGAGI (reference sequence). The length of the CDR3 is 16 residues. With 6 bases clipped from V and 4 bases from J, the junction kept 7 bases outside the gene matches. The study, taken as a whole, reports: A lower insertion count was a feature of abundant cord blood beta clonotypes, with no such feature in memory repertoires.

The clonotype comes from a newborn girl in good health. This chain links TRBV6-6 with TRBJ2-3; 13 bases match TRBD2. Sequencing input: cord blood. CDR3 protein: CASRRTSGGAPDTQYF. The CDR3 DNA follows: TGTGCCAGCAGACGCACTAGCGGGGGGGCCCCAGATACGCAGTATTTT.